These T cell receptor beta chains were read from a single sample in a study of control samples from healthy donors and cancer patients. The assay was immunoSEQ multiplex PCR, and TCRdb's table has in-frame clones only and misses some. The sample contains 95,000 to 130,000 clones, around 90% of which appear only once. The source material was blood. Receptor source: an older woman in good health. CDR3s include the opening cysteine and the closing phenylalanine or tryptophan. The D gene is left open where the match is weak. Some rows have no size entry. The others give once, few or many, or a class for an expanded clone.

clone_size,v_call,j_call,d_call,cdr3_nt,cdr3_aa
NA,TRBV4-1,TRBJ1-5,NA,TGCGCCAGCAGCCAAGATTGGGGTCTGCCCCAGCATTTT,CASSQDWGLPQHF
NA,TRBV18,TRBJ2-7,NA,TGTGCCAGCTCACCACCTAGCTCCTACGAGCAGTACTTC,CASSPPSSYEQYF
NA,TRBV6-1,TRBJ2-7,NA,TGTGCCAGCAGTGAATGGGGAGAAGAGCAGTACTTC,CASSEWGEEQYF
NA,TRBV11-2,TRBJ2-7,NA,TGTGCCAGCAGCTTAGACACGTTTTACGAGCAGTACTTC,CASSLDTFYEQYF
NA,TRBV5-3,TRBJ1-6,TRBD1,TGTGCCAGAAGCCATGTTTCAACAGGGGCGCCTGACTATTCACCCCTCCACTTT,CARSHVSTGAPDYSPLHF
NA,TRBV3-1/TRBV3-2,TRBJ1-1,NA,TGTGCCAGCAGCCAAGTTGCGGGTGGAGCGAACACTGAAGCTTTCTTT,CASSQVAGGANTEAFF
NA,TRBV5-6,TRBJ1-2,NA,TGTGCCAGCAGCTTGGCCCGGTATGGCTACACCTTC,CASSLARYGYTF
NA,TRBV11-2,TRBJ1-2,NA,TGTGCCAGCAGCTCCACCAAGGACAGTCTCTATGGCTACACCTTC,CASSSTKDSLYGYTF
NA,TRBV27,TRBJ1-1,NA,TGTGCCAGCAGCCGGGTCCTGAACACTGAAGCTTTCTTT,CASSRVLNTEAFF
once,TRBV27,TRBJ1-6,NA,TGTGCCAGCAACCCCACTGCGGGCCAACCCCTCCACTTT,CASNPTAGQPLHF
NA,TRBV2,TRBJ2-3,NA,TGTGCCAGCAGTGAAGATATACGGGCAGATACGCAGTATTTT,CASSEDIRADTQYF
NA,TRBV5-1,TRBJ1-1,NA,TGCGCCAGCAGCCCCTGGACGGGTGCCACTGAAGCTTTCTTT,CASSPWTGATEAFF
NA,TRBV5-1,TRBJ2-1,TRBD2,TGCGCCAGCAGCTTATTATATAGCGGGGGGGTTTCCTACAATGAGCAGTTCTTC,CASSLLYSGGVSYNEQFF
NA,TRBV18,TRBJ1-1,NA,TGTGCCAGCTCGGCGGGCTCTAACACTGAAGCTTTCTTT,CASSAGSNTEAFF
once,TRBV25-1,TRBJ1-4,NA,TGTGCCAGCAGTGAGGGGTCTGAAAAACTGTTTTTT,CASSEGSEKLFF
NA,TRBV10-3,TRBJ1-1,TRBD1,TGTGCCATCAGTGAGTCTAGTGGGGGGACAGGGAGGAACACTGAAGCTTTCTTT,CAISESSGGTGRNTEAFF
NA,TRBV11-2,TRBJ1-1,NA,TGTGCCAGCAGCGATCTCAGGGCGGGTAGCACTGAAGCTTTCTTT,CASSDLRAGSTEAFF
NA,TRBV5-1,TRBJ2-5,NA,TGCGCCAGCAGCTTGGTGGGGGCAGGGGGGGTGGAGACCCAGTACTTC,CASSLVGAGGVETQYF
NA,TRBV6-5,TRBJ1-6,NA,TGTGCCAGCACTTTGGACAAAAACCCGAATTCACCCCTCCACTTT,CASTLDKNPNSPLHF
NA,TRBV5-6,TRBJ1-4,NA,TGTGCCAGCAGCTTATGGGGCATTCTCCGAAATGAAAAACTGTTTTTT,CASSLWGILRNEKLFF
NA,TRBV4-1,TRBJ2-7,TRBD1,TGCGCCAGCAGCCAAGGCCTGGGACAGGGGGCCACTAGCTCCTACGAGCAGTACTTC,CASSQGLGQGATSSYEQYF
NA,TRBV7-2,TRBJ2-7,NA,TGTGCCAGCAGCATTGCAGGGGGAGGCTCCTACGAGCAGTACTTC,CASSIAGGGSYEQYF
NA,TRBV3-1/TRBV3-2,TRBJ2-1,TRBD1,TGTGCCAGCAGCCAATACAGGGGCAATGAGCAGTTCTTC,CASSQYRGNEQFF
NA,TRBV5-6,TRBJ2-5,TRBD2,TGTGCCAGCAGCCACTCCATAGCGGGGGGGAAACTCGAGACCCAGTACTTC,CASSHSIAGGKLETQYF
NA,TRBV27,TRBJ2-7,TRBD2,TGTGCCAGCAGTTATGCGGGGGGCCCACCCTACGAGCAGTACTTC,CASSYAGGPPYEQYF